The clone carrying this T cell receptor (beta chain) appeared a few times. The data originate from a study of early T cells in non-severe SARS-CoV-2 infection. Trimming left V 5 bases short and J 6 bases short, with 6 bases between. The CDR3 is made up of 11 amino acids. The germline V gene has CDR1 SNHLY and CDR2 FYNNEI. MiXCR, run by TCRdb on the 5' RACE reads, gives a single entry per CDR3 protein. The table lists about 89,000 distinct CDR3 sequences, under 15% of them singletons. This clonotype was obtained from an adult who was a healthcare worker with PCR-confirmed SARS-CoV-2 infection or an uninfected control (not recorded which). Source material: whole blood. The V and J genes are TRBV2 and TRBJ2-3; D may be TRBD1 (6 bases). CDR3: CASSRGDTQYF. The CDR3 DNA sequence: TGTGCCAGCAGTAGGGGGGATACGCAGTATTTT.